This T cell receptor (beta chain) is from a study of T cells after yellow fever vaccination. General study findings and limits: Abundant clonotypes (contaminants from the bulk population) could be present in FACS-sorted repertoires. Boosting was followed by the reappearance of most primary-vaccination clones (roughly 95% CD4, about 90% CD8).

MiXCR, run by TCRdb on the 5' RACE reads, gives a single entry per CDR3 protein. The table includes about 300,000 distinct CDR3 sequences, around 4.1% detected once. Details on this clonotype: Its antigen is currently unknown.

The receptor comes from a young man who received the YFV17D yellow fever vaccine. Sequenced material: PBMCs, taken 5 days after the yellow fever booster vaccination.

Here the CDR3 reads CASTPTRATYEQYV. The CDR3 DNA reads TGTGCCAGCACCCCGACCCGTGCCACCTACGAGCAGTACGTC. The genes are TRBV6-2 or TRBV6-3 and TRBJ2-7; D call uncertain. The CDR3 is made up of 14 amino acids. Trimming took 7 bases from V and 2 from J, leaving 15 bases between them. Germline assignment: CDR1 MNHEY and CDR2 SVGEGT.